This TCR beta chain originates from a study of T cell responses to AZD1222 COVID-19 vaccine. Repertoires were generated with immunoSEQ multiplex PCR, while TCRdb's copy carries only in-frame clones and drops some. The repertoire holds about 94,000 clones, with 70% to 90% as singletons. This CDR3 has 16 amino acids. CDR1 MGHRA and CDR2 YSYEKL come from the germline V gene. V lost 1 base and J 8 bases, leaving 17 bases between the germline ends. This sample comprised peripheral blood, obtained 28 days after the second AZD1222 dose. The rearrangement uses TRBV4-1 and TRBJ1-4; no definite D call. This clonotype was sampled from an adult who received the AZD1222 COVID-19 vaccine. CDR3 sequence (DNA): TGCGCCAGCAGCCAAGCACAGACCTCAATTTGGGAAAAACTGTTTTTT. Translated, it gives CASSQAQTSIWEKLFF.